Sequencing of this T cell receptor (beta chain) was carried out in a study of blood T cell repertoires in COVID-19. This CDR3 spans 13 amino acids. V lost 3 bases, J lost 5 bases, and 8 bases lay in between. Germline V gene data show CDR1 as SGHVS and CDR2 as FQNEAQ. Only in-frame clones appear in the TCRdb table, and some are missing; sequencing was by immunoSEQ multiplex PCR. The sample has 400,000 to 450,000 clones, approximately 90% seen once. The receptor's source is a man between 18 and 29 years old with COVID-19, enrolled during active disease. This rearrangement joins TRBV7-8 to TRBJ2-1; D may be TRBD2 (5 bases). Sequencing was carried out using peripheral blood. Here the CDR3 reads CASSLDLDNEQFF. CDR3 DNA sequence: TGTGCCAGCAGCTTGGACTTGGACAATGAGCAGTTCTTC.